This entry describes one T cell receptor beta chain. The sample holds many counts of this clonotype. Its target antigen remains unknown. No base-level quality is on record; no much larger clone is a single base apart. The data originate from a study of neurological immune-mediated disorders (dated by TCRdb to the late 2010s). Regarding the complete study: Among the roughly 35 multiple sclerosis patients, about 30 had relapsing-remitting MS and 3 had secondary progressive MS. The cohort comprised 68 subjects: 14 HAM/TSP patients, around 34 multiple sclerosis patients and around 20 healthy controls. Peripheral blood TCR-beta repertoires from patients with HTLV-I-associated myelopathy (HAM/TSP), patients with multiple sclerosis, and healthy controls were compared in the study using UMI-based sequencing. Longitudinal samples, technical triplicates and paired sorted CD4+ and CD8+ T-cell subsets, alongside PBMC samples, were included among the roughly 100 TCR-beta libraries.

For unsorted PBMC libraries, 2 million PBMCs were used after storage in RNAlater at -80 degrees C until RNA extraction. The multiple sclerosis patients were enrolled in a US clinical protocol that evaluated disease progression with magnetic resonance imaging. Peripheral blood was subjected to Ficoll-Hypaque density gradient centrifugation to isolate PBMCs, which were then cryopreserved in liquid nitrogen. General study outcomes and caveats: No identical CDR3 amino acid sequences were shared among expanded clones across subjects, suggesting private TCR-beta repertoires in all groups. In phylogenetic analysis, the repertoires of 18 of 34 MS patients grouped into a cluster of related CDR3 sequences, which suggests a possible signature at the repertoire level. TCR clonal expansion was highest in HAM/TSP patients and lowest in MS patients, with MS patients falling below even healthy controls. No clinical or MRI features were associated with the MS cluster, and the authors said that larger cohorts are needed.

Based on the germline V gene (reference sequence), the CDR1 and CDR2 sequences are LGHDT and YNNKEL. Trimming at the junction amounts to 4 bases on V and 0 bases on J, and the germline ends lie 18 bases apart. The CDR3 measures 17 amino acids from cysteine to phenylalanine. Just CDR3 DNA is preserved here, 51 bases in frame from base 1. cDNA was synthesized by template-switch 5'RACE using a primer with a 10-nucleotide random unique molecular identifier that tagged each TCR transcript. Each sequencing run produced over 160 million TCR-beta sequences covering 15-18 subjects. Total RNA was extracted with the RNeasy kit. TCR-beta VDJ regions were amplified with primers for the TCR constant region and the 5'RACE anchor, using the KAPA Real-time Library Amplification kit. A first PCR added sample indexes and Illumina adaptors, after which a second PCR increased the library yield. After Ampure bead purification, the roughly 650 bp TCR product was size-selected on a 2% E-gel SizeSelection system. Before pooling, library quality was assessed on a Bioanalyzer, concentration was determined with Qubit, and library quantification was performed with the Kapa Library Quantification kit. Libraries were sequenced paired-end 2 x 150 bp on an Illumina HiSeq 2500. To increase sequence diversity, about 25-31% phiX was spiked into each library pool. The original pipeline was this. Quality-filtered reads were processed with the UMI-based MiGEC pipeline, and over 85% of raw TCR sequences were removed by the MiGEC pipeline during error correction. VDJ genes were aligned to IMGT germline references, and clonotypes were defined by unique CDR3 amino acid sequence plus V-J genes. VDJtools evaluated clonal expansion, Shannon diversity and CDR3 relatedness (CalcPairwiseDistances, ClusterSamples); CLCbio workbench built phylogenetic trees. Expanded clones were defined as having at least 8 unique UMIs, based on coefficient-of-variation modelling across technical triplicates. TCRdb cleaned the public reads at Q25 with fastp, built clones with MiXCR and kept in-frame beta chains. Identical CDR3 protein sequences are pooled into one entry, listed with their most common genes and DNA. The V and J calls here are based on TCRdb, not the publication. The sample yields 50,000 to 80,000 distinct CDR3 sequences; 3% to 3.5% were counted once. Together, the top ten hold approximately 3.5% of the sample.

The sequenced sample consisted of PBMCs. The chain couples TRBV3-1 to TRBJ2-5; the D gene is possibly TRBD2, with 5 bases matching. The TCR sequence derives from a middle-aged man with multiple sclerosis. The nucleotide sequence is given as TGTGCCAGCAGCCCCCGGTGGGCTAGCCCGTACCAAGAGACCCAGTACTTC. It specifies CASSPRWASPYQETQYF.